The next 9 T cell receptor beta chains were all read from a single sample in a study of blood T cell repertoires in COVID-19. Only in-frame clones appear in the TCRdb table, and some are missing; sequencing was by immunoSEQ multiplex PCR. The sample consists of about 150,000 clones, about 92% of them appearing once. The sequenced sample was peripheral blood. The receptors were sampled from a human donor in a cohort sampled during active COVID-19.

The chain links TRBV4-1 to TRBJ1-6, with 7 bases lining up with TRBD1. V lost 4 bases, J lost 8 bases, and 14 bases stayed unmatched. Germline values: CDR1 MGHRA, CDR2 YSYEKL. The CDR3 is 17 amino acids. CDR3: CASSLKGTVMGDSPLHF. DNA of the CDR3: TGCGCCAGCAGCCTCAAGGGGACAGTAATGGGGGATTCACCCCTCCACTTT.

The rearrangement uses TRBV6-5 and TRBJ2-5; 7 bases are a match to TRBD1. The CDR3 covers 14 residues. Germline CDR1 and CDR2: MNHEY and SVGAGI. J gave up 1 base and V 6 bases, and 5 bases lay outside the gene matches. CDR3 sequence reads: CASRPDRLQETQYF. As DNA, the CDR3 is TGTGCCAGCAGACCGGACAGGCTCCAAGAGACCCAGTACTTC.

This clone occurred once. This sequence joins TRBV11-3 and TRBJ2-2; D perhaps matches TRBD1 (6 bases). V was shortened by 0 bases and J by 5 bases, with 13 bases between the two germline ends. This CDR3 contains 16 residues. Germline V gene sequence: CDR1 SGHNT, CDR2 YENEEA. The CDR3 here is CASSLDWGRGTGELFF. For the CDR3, the DNA is TGTGCCAGCAGCTTAGATTGGGGGCGCGGAACCGGGGAGCTGTTTTTT.

This chain uses TRBV11-2 with TRBJ2-1, with D possibly matching TRBD2 (5 bases). Trimming cost V 1 base and J 3 bases, with 16 bases left between them. Germline CDR1 SGHAT, CDR2 FQNNGV. There are 17 residues in the CDR3. DNA of the CDR3: TGTGCCAGCAGCTTAGGCCCCCGGGGTAAGGACTACAATGAGCAGTTCTTC. It encodes CASSLGPRGKDYNEQFF.

This clone was detected many times. This chain connects TRBV6-5 to TRBJ1-4; 7 nucleotides agree with TRBD1. V dropped 8 bases and J dropped 4; count of bases not matched to a gene: 10. Germline V CDR1 and CDR2: MNHEY, SVGAGI. The CDR3 contains 15 residues. DNA for the CDR3: TGTGCCAGCTCGGAAGGGGGCGGCCATAATGAAAAACTGTTTTTT. Its protein is CASSEGGGHNEKLFF.

The V and J genes are TRBV7-2 and TRBJ1-1; 9 bases align to TRBD1. Germline CDR1 reads SGHTA; CDR2 reads FQGNSA. The CDR3 covers 16 residues. J lost 5 bases, V lost 5 bases, and 12 bases had no gene match. The CDR3 region is CASSHSPGQGKTEAFF. DNA of the CDR3: TGTGCCAGCAGCCACTCTCCGGGACAGGGTAAAACTGAAGCTTTCTTT.

The chain recombines TRBV19 with TRBJ1-1; 9 bases fit TRBD1. The germline CDR1 and CDR2 sequences are LNHDA and SQIVND (reference sequence). The CDR3 spans 15 residues. V was clipped by 3 bases and J by 5 bases; unmatched bases: 7. The CDR3 region has the DNA TGTGCCAGTAGTATTGCGGACAGGGGATGGACTGAAGCTTTCTTT. Protein sequence: CASSIADRGWTEAFF.

The chain joins TRBV4-1 to TRBJ1-4; 10 nucleotides line up with TRBD1. V shed 1 base and J 0 bases; nucleotides not matched to a gene: 5. Per the germline V gene, CDR1 is MGHRA and CDR2 is YSYEKL. This CDR3 contains 18 residues. CDR3 DNA sequence: TGCGCCAGCAGCCAAGGGGACAGGGGATGGGCAACTAATGAAAAACTGTTTTTT. This encodes CASSQGDRGWATNEKLFF.

J is TRBJ2-7 and V is TRBV2; D not resolved. Germline CDR1 and CDR2: SNHLY and FYNNEI. The CDR3 spans 15 residues. Trimming left V 7 bases short and J 6 bases short, with 22 bases between. CDR3: CASTQSRGEFTEQYF. The CDR3 DNA reads as TGTGCCAGCACTCAAAGTCGAGGCGAGTTTACCGAGCAGTACTTC.